The source of this T cell receptor beta chain is a study of graft-versus-host responses after intestinal transplantation. Sequencing was performed with immunoSEQ multiplex PCR; in TCRdb, only in-frame clones are kept and a portion is missing. The sample contains around 96,000 clones, roughly 90% of which appear only once. Overall study results and limits: GvH clones appeared in recipient marrow, some first in ileum or blood. Circulating GvH clone levels at their peak were associated with HvG declines (early post-transplant).

With respect to this clone: The antigen is unknown.

This TCR was sampled from a human patient who received an intestinal transplant, so some T cells may come from the graft donor. Sequenced here: PBMCs, sampled 453 days after intestinal transplant.

The DNA for the CDR3 is TGCGCCAGAAACAGGGGTGGGTCACCCCTCCACTTT. Amino acid sequence: CARNRGGSPLHF. This sequence joins TRBV10-2 and TRBJ1-6; 7 nucleotides match TRBD1. J gave up 10 bases and V 9 bases, and 6 bases lay outside the gene matches. Germline CDR1 reads WSHSY; CDR2 reads SAAADI. The CDR3 runs to 12 residues.